The 30 T cell receptor beta chains presented below share a single source sample, sequenced in a study of monozygotic twins with inflammatory bowel disease. TCRdb reprocessed the 5' RACE reads and keeps a single row for each CDR3 protein, giving no DNA. This table lists approximately 400,000 distinct CDR3 sequences. Sequencing was carried out using blood. Receptors were obtained from a human donor with ulcerative colitis or Crohn's disease, or a healthy co-twin of an affected twin (not recorded which).

The chain links TRBV19 to TRBJ1-5; the TCRdb D gene call, TRBD1, has no DNA to confirm it. The CDR3 runs to 14 residues. Germline V gene sequence: CDR1 LNHDA, CDR2 SQIVND (reference sequence). CDR3 sequence: CASSITRGDQPQHF.

This rearrangement joins TRBV5-1 to TRBJ2-7; TCRdb indicates TRBD1, and absent DNA this call remains unverified. Germline CDR1 reads SGHRS; CDR2 reads YFSETQ. The CDR3 has 15 residues. The CDR3 is CASRKGQFPSYGQYF.

CDR3: CASRQGTSYEQYF. This chain joins TRBV7-9 and TRBJ2-7; the D call from TCRdb, TRBD1, cannot be confirmed without DNA. The germline CDR1 and CDR2 sequences are SEHNR and FQNEAQ (reference sequence). The CDR3 has 13 amino acids.

The CDR3 protein is CASSLAAGEVYEQYF. V is TRBV7-9 and J is TRBJ2-7; there is no DNA to check the TCRdb D call of TRBD2. The CDR3 is 15 residues long. CDR1 is SEHNR, CDR2 FQNEAQ, per germline (reference sequence).

The chain links TRBV3-1 to TRBJ2-1; checking the TCRdb D call of TRBD1 is not possible without DNA. The CDR3 has 16 amino acids. Germline V lookup: CDR1 LGHDT, CDR2 YNNKEL (reference sequence). The CDR3 loop reads CASSQEGGFSYNEQFF.

The genes are TRBV1 and TRBJ2-7; TCRdb calls TRBD2, which cannot be checked without DNA. TRBV1 is given as a pseudogene. The CDR3 loop spans 19 amino acids. Here the CDR3 reads CTSSQEGGSGGSYSYEQYF.

The rearrangement links TRBV15 to TRBJ2-5. The CDR3 runs 13 residues. Germline CDR1 LNHNV, CDR2 YYDKDF (reference sequence). The CDR3 sequence: CATSMTLQETQYF. Complete variable domain (other parts from reference TRBV15 and TRBJ2-5): DAMVIQNPRYQVTQFGKPVTLSCSQTLNHNVMYWYQQKSSQAPKLLFHYYDKDFNNEADTPDNFQSRRPNTSFCFLDIRSPGLGDTAMYLCATSMTLQETQYFGPGTRLLVL.

The gene calls are TRBV10-3 and TRBJ2-2; the TCRdb call, TRBD2, lacks DNA for checking. Germline V CDR1 and CDR2: ENHRY, SYGVKD. The CDR3 contains 16 residues. The CDR3 reads CAISEGGTLITGELFF.

The chain couples TRBV12-3 or TRBV12-4 to TRBJ2-5. The CDR3 has 13 residues. The CDR3 loop reads CASSLAQRETQYF.

The chain carries TRBV5-1 and TRBJ1-1; the TRBD1 assignment by TCRdb is unverifiable without DNA. CDR1 SGHRS and CDR2 YFSETQ come from the germline V gene. The CDR3 sequence is 13 residues long. The CDR3 reads CASSAGGGTEAFF.

The V gene is TRBV24-1, the J gene TRBJ2-7; checking the TCRdb D call of TRBD1 is not possible without DNA. Germline V lookup: CDR1 KGHDR, CDR2 SFDVKD. CDR3 length: 13 residues. This chain's CDR3 is CATSEGRGAEQYF.

The rearrangement joins TRBV7-9 to TRBJ1-1; TCRdb returns TRBD1, unconfirmable since there is no DNA. Germline V lookup: CDR1 SEHNR, CDR2 FQNEAQ (reference sequence). This CDR3 is built from 16 residues. The CDR3 is CASRPTPEGRITEAFF.

The chain carries TRBV20-1 and TRBJ2-5; without DNA, the TCRdb call of TRBD1 cannot be checked. The CDR3 runs to 15 residues. The germline gives CDR1 DFQATT, CDR2 SNEGSKA (reference sequence). CDR3 sequence reads: CSAGGTGGNQETQYF.

The rearrangement links TRBV20-1 to TRBJ2-7; TCRdb proposes TRBD1, but this gene call is untestable without DNA. Germline V CDR1 and CDR2: DFQATT, SNEGSKA (reference sequence). The CDR3 contains 15 residues. The CDR3 here is CSAQEINRGHYEQYF.

This rearrangement joins TRBV24-1 to TRBJ2-1; the TCRdb call, TRBD1, lacks DNA for checking. The length of the CDR3 is 13 residues. Germline V gene data show CDR1 as KGHDR and CDR2 as SFDVKD. CDR3 loop: CATSDSGRDRQFF.

This chain uses TRBV19 with TRBJ2-7; the D gene TCRdb calls, TRBD1, cannot be checked with no DNA. This CDR3 is built from 15 residues. Looked up from germline, CDR1 is LNHDA and CDR2 is SQIVND (reference sequence). The CDR3 is CASSFDRGLNYEQYF. Full variable domain (rest looked up from reference TRBV19 and TRBJ2-7): DGGITQSPKYLFRKEGQNVTLSCEQNLNHDAMYWYRQDPGQGLRLIYYSQIVNDFQKGDIAEGYSVSREKKESFPLTVTSAQKNPTAFYLCASSFDRGLNYEQYFGPGTRLTVT.

The chain employs TRBV7-8 and TRBJ2-7. This CDR3 has 13 amino acids. Germline-derived CDR1 and CDR2 are SGHVS and FQNEAQ. CDR3 protein: CASSLTSAYEQYF.

This sequence joins TRBV11-2 and TRBJ1-2; TCRdb calls TRBD1, which cannot be checked without DNA. Per the germline V gene, CDR1 is SGHAT and CDR2 is FQNNGV. The CDR3 extends over 13 amino acids. CDR3 sequence reads: CASSLAGAYGYTF.

The chain links TRBV6-5 to TRBJ2-5; TCRdb names TRBD2, which stays unverified in the absence of DNA. From germline, CDR1 is MNHEY and CDR2 SVGAGI. The CDR3 loop spans 16 amino acids. This chain's CDR3 is CASSYLGLAGGETQYF.

The rearrangement joins TRBV4-3 to TRBJ1-4. The germline CDR1 and CDR2 sequences are LGHNA and YSLEER. The CDR3 loop spans 19 amino acids. CDR3 sequence reads: CASSQGIRTDAATNEKLFF.

V is TRBV5-1 and J is TRBJ2-7; without DNA, the TCRdb call of TRBD1 cannot be checked. Germline-derived CDR1 and CDR2 are SGHRS and YFSETQ. The CDR3 runs to 14 residues. The CDR3 reads CASRRDRGGYEQYF.

V is TRBV13 and J is TRBJ2-1; as DNA is missing, the TRBD2 call by TCRdb cannot be tested. CDR1 is PRHDT and CDR2 is FYEKMQ in the germline V gene (reference sequence). This CDR3 spans 15 amino acids. CDR3 residues: CASSFLAGENNEQFF.

Here the CDR3 reads CASSWTSGAYNEQFF. V and J are TRBV7-2 and TRBJ2-1; there is no DNA to check the TCRdb D call of TRBD2. This CDR3 has 15 residues. The germline gives CDR1 SGHTA, CDR2 FQGNSA.

The genes are TRBV11-2 and TRBJ2-6; the TCRdb call, TRBD1, lacks DNA for checking. The CDR3 is 17 residues long. Germline V lookup: CDR1 SGHAT, CDR2 FQNNGV. CDR3 protein: CASWGLGAESGANVLTF.

The chain combines TRBV29-1 with TRBJ1-2; with no DNA, the TCRdb D assignment of TRBD1 cannot be verified. The length of the CDR3 is 16 residues. CDR1 is SQVTM and CDR2 is ANQGSEA in the germline V gene. CDR3 loop: CSAGIVTGRGGYGYTF. The whole variable domain, filled in from reference TRBV29-1 and TRBJ1-2, reads SAVISQKPSRDICQRGTSLTIQCQVDSQVTMMFWYRQQPGQSLTLIATANQGSEATYESGFVIDKFPISRPNLTFSTLTVSNMSPEDSSIYLCSAGIVTGRGGYGYTFGSGTRLTVV.

This chain uses TRBV6-5 with TRBJ2-7; the TRBD2 assignment by TCRdb is unverifiable without DNA. Germline-derived CDR1 and CDR2 are MNHEY and SVGAGI. CDR3 size: 15 residues. The CDR3 protein is CASSYLASGPYEQYF.

The chain combines TRBV7-2 with TRBJ2-1; checking the TCRdb D call of TRBD1 is not possible without DNA. CDR3 length: 14 residues. Per germline, CDR1 SGHTA and CDR2 FQGNSA. This CDR3 reads CASSSDRAGGEQFF.

The chain employs TRBV5-6 and TRBJ1-5; TCRdb's D call, TRBD1, is unchecked because there is no DNA. This CDR3 spans 14 amino acids. Germline V gives CDR1 SGHDT, CDR2 YYEEEE. The CDR3 region is CASSRDRAVQPQHF.

The CDR3 reads CASSFGLAGGWETQYF. This chain joins TRBV12-3 or TRBV12-4 and TRBJ2-5; the D call of TRBD2 rests on TCRdb alone, since no DNA is present to check it. The CDR3 contains 16 residues.

The chain is built from TRBV5-1 and TRBJ1-2; the D call from TCRdb, TRBD1, cannot be confirmed without DNA. CDR1 SGHRS and CDR2 YFSETQ come from the germline V gene. The CDR3 spans 14 residues. The CDR3 protein is CVSSPFQGWNGYTF.